Listed below are T cell receptor beta chains from one sample, sequenced in a study of technical replicates of blood from several donors. TCRdb's table, derived via immunoSEQ multiplex PCR, lists solely in-frame clones and lacks some. The sample lists some 30,000 clones; around 90% were seen once. Input material: PBMCs. These receptors originate from a human donor in good health. Some clones in this sample may be carry-over from other donors' samples. Both conserved end residues are part of each CDR3. A D gene is named only where the DNA matches it firmly. A row's size may be missing; if present it is once, few, many or a size class.

j_call | v_call | clone_size | d_call | cdr3_aa | cdr3_nt
TRBJ2-1 | TRBV9 | . | TRBD2 | CASCAGMGRDEQFF | TGTGCCAGCTGCGCAGGGATGGGGAGGGATGAGCAGTTCTTC
TRBJ2-7 | TRBV30 | . | TRBD1 | CAWSLQGAYEQYF | TGTGCCTGGAGTTTACAGGGGGCCTACGAGCAGTACTTC
TRBJ2-2 | TRBV9 | once | . | CASSPRPAGVTGELFF | TGTGCCAGCAGCCCCAGGCCGGCAGGGGTCACCGGGGAGCTGTTTTTT
TRBJ1-6 | TRBV11-2 | . | . | CASSFAGKNSPLHF | TGTGCCAGCAGCTTCGCAGGGAAGAATTCACCCCTCCACTTT
TRBJ2-5 | TRBV5-1 | . | . | CASSLEAGMGETQYF | TGCGCCAGCAGCTTGGAGGCGGGAATGGGAGAGACCCAGTACTTC
TRBJ2-1 | TRBV11-2 | few | TRBD2 | CASSLGTSGRDEQFF | TGTGCCAGCAGCTTAGGGACTAGCGGGAGAGATGAGCAGTTCTTC
TRBJ2-1 | TRBV5-4 | . | TRBD2 | CASSFGRLDNEQFF | TGTGCCAGCAGCTTCGGGAGGCTTGACAATGAGCAGTTCTTC
TRBJ1-1 | TRBV10-3 | . | TRBD1 | CAISEGQGTEAFF | TGTGCCATCAGTGAGGGACAGGGCACTGAAGCTTTCTTT
TRBJ1-1 | TRBV5-6 | . | TRBD1 | CASSWGQVNTEAFF | TGTGCCAGCAGCTGGGGACAGGTGAACACTGAAGCTTTCTTT
TRBJ2-1 | TRBV7-9 | . | . | CASSPVLGSYNEQFF | TGTGCCAGCAGCCCAGTCCTAGGCTCCTACAATGAGCAGTTCTTC
TRBJ2-5 | TRBV7-6 | . | TRBD1 | CASSPGQEQETQYF | TGTGCCAGCAGCCCGGGACAGGAGCAAGAGACCCAGTACTTC
TRBJ2-2 | TRBV6-4 | . | TRBD2 | CASSDSGGSGELFF | TGTGCCAGCAGTGATAGCGGGGGGTCCGGGGAGCTGTTTTTT
TRBJ1-5 | TRBV7-9 | . | TRBD1 | CASSPDRGDQPQHF | TGTGCCAGCAGCCCTGACAGGGGGGATCAGCCCCAGCATTTT
TRBJ1-5 | TRBV11-2 | . | . | CASSLGEFSNQPQHF | TGTGCCAGCAGCTTAGGTGAGTTTAGCAATCAGCCCCAGCATTTT
TRBJ2-1 | TRBV30 | . | TRBD2 | CAWNRGGAYNEQFF | TGTGCCTGGAACCGGGGGGGAGCCTACAATGAGCAGTTCTTC
TRBJ2-2 | TRBV11-3 | . | . | CASSLQNTGELFF | TGTGCCAGCAGCTTACAGAACACCGGGGAGCTGTTTTTT
TRBJ1-2 | TRBV7-3 | . | . | CASSPRGGSFGGYTF | TGTGCCAGCAGCCCTAGGGGAGGTAGTTTCGGGGGCTACACCTTC
TRBJ2-1 | TRBV4-3 | . | . | CASSLSLDLDEQFF | TGCGCCAGCAGCCTAAGTCTAGATCTCGATGAGCAGTTCTTC
TRBJ2-5 | TRBV7-2 | . | . | CASSFGAEGTQYF | TGTGCCAGCAGCTTTGGAGCTGAGGGGACCCAGTACTTC
TRBJ1-2 | TRBV5-4 | . | . | CASSTDSGYGYTF | TGTGCCAGCAGCACGGACAGCGGCTATGGCTACACCTTC
TRBJ2-2 | TRBV5-1 | . | . | CASSLKPLGIGELFF | TGCGCCAGCAGCTTGAAACCCCTAGGCATCGGGGAGCTGTTTTTT
TRBJ1-6 | TRBV30 | once | . | CAWSVTGNSPLHF | TGTGCCTGGAGTGTAACAGGGAATTCACCCCTCCACTTT
TRBJ2-7 | TRBV2 | . | . | CASMPLPVQSNYEQYF | TGTGCCAGCATGCCCCTGCCAGTCCAATCAAACTACGAGCAGTACTTC
TRBJ2-3 | TRBV4-3 | . | . | CASSQDRSGTDTQYF | TGCGCCAGCAGCCAAGATAGATCAGGGACAGATACGCAGTATTTT
TRBJ2-7 | TRBV30 | . | TRBD1 | CAWSVRGTGGSEQYF | TGTGCCTGGAGTGTACGAGGGACAGGGGGCTCCGAGCAGTACTTC
TRBJ2-1 | TRBV11-2 | . | . | CASTWRMQDNEQFF | TGTGCCAGCACCTGGCGCATGCAGGACAATGAGCAGTTCTTC
TRBJ2-7 | TRBV7-2 | . | TRBD2 | CASSLREGTVEQYF | TGTGCCAGCAGCCTCCGGGAGGGGACGGTCGAGCAGTACTTC
TRBJ1-2 | TRBV4-3 | . | . | CASSQDPGRAYGYTF | TGCGCCAGCAGCCAAGATCCCGGCAGGGCTTATGGCTACACCTTC
TRBJ1-1 | TRBV9 | . | . | CASSVDGTPTEAFF | TGTGCCAGCAGCGTAGACGGGACACCCACTGAAGCTTTCTTT
TRBJ1-4 | TRBV6-5 | . | TRBD1 | CASNDRGNGEKLFF | TGTGCCAGCAACGACAGGGGAAATGGGGAAAAACTGTTTTTT
TRBJ1-2 | TRBV5-4 | . | TRBD1 | CASSQDRGHGYTF | TGTGCCAGCAGCCAGGACAGGGGTCATGGCTACACCTTC
TRBJ1-3 | TRBV7-9 | . | . | CASSVTTPSGNTIYF | TGTGCCAGCAGCGTTACTACACCCTCTGGAAACACCATATATTTT
TRBJ1-6 | TRBV18 | . | TRBD1 | CASSPRDSRNSPLHF | TGTGCCAGCTCACCACGGGACAGTAGGAATTCACCCCTCCACTTT
TRBJ1-2 | TRBV25-1 | . | . | CASSLHYGYTF | TGTGCCAGCAGTCTACACTATGGCTACACCTTC
TRBJ1-5 | TRBV7-2 | . | . | CASSINWAGQPQHF | TGTGCCAGCAGCATCAACTGGGCAGGACAGCCCCAGCATTTT
TRBJ2-5 | TRBV30 | . | TRBD1 | CASEGGRGRQETQYF | TGTGCCTCGGAAGGAGGCAGGGGGCGACAAGAGACCCAGTACTTC
TRBJ2-7 | TRBV4-3 | once | . | CASSRRQDLYEQYF | TGCGCCAGCAGCCGACGACAGGACCTCTACGAGCAGTACTTC
TRBJ2-2 | TRBV4-3 | . | . | CASSQDWTAGELFF | TGCGCCAGCAGCCAAGATTGGACAGCCGGGGAGCTGTTTTTT
TRBJ2-7 | TRBV7-2 | . | . | CASSPRGSSYEQYF | TGTGCCAGCAGCCCCCGTGGGAGCTCCTACGAGCAGTACTTC
TRBJ2-6 | TRBV7-2 | . | TRBD2 | CASSPQAGAGANVLTF | TGTGCCAGCAGCCCGCAGGCGGGGGCTGGGGCCAACGTCCTGACTTTC
TRBJ2-7 | TRBV11-1 | . | . | CASSLAEGYEQYF | TGTGCCAGCAGCTTAGCAGAGGGCTACGAGCAGTACTTC
TRBJ1-2 | TRBV7-6 | . | . | CASSSALVAGYTF | TGTGCCAGCAGCTCGGCCCTAGTGGCTGGCTACACCTTC